This passage covers 24 T cell receptor beta chains from one sample sequenced in a study of CXCR3-negative and CXCR3-positive naive CD8 T cells. The authors prepared UMI-labeled TRB cDNA libraries by 5' RACE. Using the 5' RACE reads, TCRdb records one entry per CDR3 protein without DNA. Recorded for this sample: some 130,000 distinct CDR3 sequences. Material: naive CXCR3- CD8+ T cells from blood. Subset in this sample: CD45RO-CCR7+CD27+CD95- naive CD8+ T cells lacking CXCR3 (TNR3-). All receptors derive from a human donor in good health. Some clones in this sample may be carry-over from other donors' samples.

The chain couples TRBV6-2 or TRBV6-3 to TRBJ2-2; with no DNA, the TCRdb D assignment of TRBD1 cannot be verified. The CDR3 contains 18 residues. Germline-derived CDR1 and CDR2 are MNHEY and SVGEGT. The CDR3 loop reads CASSKTPGTGILVGELLF.

CDR3 amino acids: CSASGLAGGPSSIEQFF. This sequence joins TRBV20-1 and TRBJ2-1; TCRdb names TRBD2, which stays unverified in the absence of DNA. CDR3 size: 17 residues. In germline, CDR1 is DFQATT, CDR2 SNEGSKA (reference sequence).

V usage is TRBV13 and J usage is TRBJ2-1; TCRdb calls TRBD2, which cannot be checked without DNA. CDR3 length: 16 amino acids. Germline V gene lookup returns CDR1 PRHDT and CDR2 FYEKMQ (reference sequence). The chain's CDR3 is CASSRKPSGSPIEQFF.

CDR3: CASSQDWAYEQYF. The chain employs TRBV14 and TRBJ2-7. Germline V gene sequence: CDR1 SGHDN, CDR2 FVKESK. CDR3 size: 13 residues. The full variable domain, its missing parts supplied by reference TRBV14 and TRBJ2-7, is EAGVTQFPSHSVIEKGQTVTLRCDPISGHDNLYWYRRVMGKEIKFLLHFVKESKQDESGMPNNRFLAERTGGTYSTLKVQPAELEDSGVYFCASSQDWAYEQYFGPGTRLTVT.

The chain links TRBV20-1 to TRBJ2-2; lacking DNA, the TRBD1 call made by TCRdb goes unchecked. The CDR3 is 15 residues long. The germline gives CDR1 DFQATT, CDR2 SNEGSKA (reference sequence). CDR3: CSARDVLGPAGELFF.

V and J are TRBV29-1 and TRBJ2-1. This CDR3 comprises 13 residues. CDR1 is SQVTM and CDR2 is ANQGSEA in the germline V gene. This CDR3 is CSVLSSSYNEQFF.

V gene TRBV7-3 combines with J gene TRBJ2-7; TCRdb proposes TRBD2, but this gene call is untestable without DNA. Germline V gene lookup returns CDR1 SGHTA and CDR2 FQGTGA. The CDR3 has 15 residues. CDR3 amino acids: CASSPDSRASYEQYF.

V is TRBV7-9 and J is TRBJ2-3; TCRdb's assignment of TRBD2 cannot be checked, as there is no DNA. The CDR3 is 14 amino acids. From germline, CDR1 is SEHNR and CDR2 FQNEAQ (reference sequence). CDR3 amino acids: CASRGGGYTDTQYF.

This sequence joins TRBV20-1 and TRBJ2-7; TCRdb calls TRBD2, which cannot be checked without DNA. Germline V gene sequence: CDR1 DFQATT, CDR2 SNEGSKA (reference sequence). CDR3 length: 14 residues. The CDR3 here is CSAPGLAGSYEQYF.

V and J are TRBV13 and TRBJ2-7; no DNA is available, so the TRBD1 call from TCRdb remains unchecked. CDR3 size: 13 residues. Germline CDR1 reads PRHDT; CDR2 reads FYEKMQ (reference sequence). The chain's CDR3 is CATSTGANYEQYF.

This sequence joins TRBV12-3 or TRBV12-4 and TRBJ2-7; TCRdb gives TRBD1 as the D gene, but with no DNA this cannot be confirmed. This CDR3 spans 14 amino acids. This CDR3 reads CASSLDRGKHEQYF.

This chain joins TRBV4-1 and TRBJ2-7; checking the TCRdb D call of TRBD1 is not possible without DNA. CDR3 size: 15 residues. CDR1 is MGHRA and CDR2 is YSYEKL in the germline V gene. CDR3 sequence reads: CASSQVRLPGDEQYF.

The chain employs TRBV7-2 and TRBJ2-3; no DNA is available, so the TRBD1 call from TCRdb remains unchecked. This CDR3 has 16 amino acids. The germline CDR1 and CDR2 sequences are SGHTA and FQGNSA. The CDR3 sequence is CASSLRDRPATDTQYF.

The chain carries TRBV9 and TRBJ2-5; TCRdb picks TRBD1, but there is no DNA to check that call. Germline CDR1 reads SGDLS; CDR2 reads YYNGEE. The CDR3 runs to 15 residues. The CDR3 region is CASSSGAGGQETQYF.

V usage is TRBV7-2 and J usage is TRBJ1-2. CDR1 and CDR2 from the germline V gene are SGHTA and FQGNSA. The CDR3 is made up of 12 amino acids. The CDR3 here is CASSRMERGYTF.

This rearrangement joins TRBV5-6 to TRBJ2-7. Germline V gene data show CDR1 as SGHDT and CDR2 as YYEEEE. The CDR3 consists of 12 residues. CDR3 residues: CASSLASVEQYF. The full variable domain, its missing parts supplied by reference TRBV5-6 and TRBJ2-7, is DAGVTQSPTHLIKTRGQQVTLRCSPKSGHDTVSWYQQALGQGPQFIFQYYEEEERQRGNFPDRFSGHQFPNYSSELNVNALLLGDSALYLCASSLASVEQYFGPGTRLTVT.

V gene TRBV30 combines with J gene TRBJ1-1; the TCRdb call, TRBD1, lacks DNA for checking. The CDR3 consists of 14 residues. Germline loops: CDR1 GTSNPN, CDR2 SVGIG (reference sequence). The CDR3 loop is CAWAWTGGNTEAFF.

The chain combines TRBV4-3 with TRBJ2-3. The CDR3 is 13 amino acids. In germline, CDR1 is LGHNA, CDR2 YSLEER. The CDR3 protein is CASSQERGDTQYF.

V usage is TRBV29-1 and J usage is TRBJ2-1; TCRdb indicates TRBD1, and absent DNA this call remains unverified. CDR1 is SQVTM, CDR2 ANQGSEA, per germline. The CDR3 totals 16 residues. CDR3 sequence reads: CSVDQRGLLSYNEQFF.

V usage is TRBV7-3 and J usage is TRBJ2-3; TCRdb picks TRBD1, but there is no DNA to check that call. The length of the CDR3 is 15 residues. The germline gives CDR1 SGHTA, CDR2 FQGTGA. CDR3 in amino acids: CASSPVGGHTDTQYF. Based on the CDR3 plus reference TRBV7-3 and TRBJ2-3, the full variable domain is GAGVSQTPSNKVTEKGKYVELRCDPISGHTALYWYRQSLGQGPEFLIYFQGTGAADDSGLPNDRFFAVRPEGSVSTLKIQRTERGDSAVYLCASSPVGGHTDTQYFGPGTRLTVL.

This sequence joins TRBV28 and TRBJ2-5. This CDR3 contains 14 residues. CDR1 MDHEN and CDR2 SYDVKM come from the germline V gene. The CDR3 is CASRNVFLKETQYF.

The rearrangement links TRBV11-2 to TRBJ1-1. From germline, CDR1 is SGHAT and CDR2 FQNNGV. This CDR3 has 14 amino acids. The CDR3 here is CASSLDRFLREAFF.

The rearrangement uses TRBV3-1 and TRBJ2-7; TCRdb gives TRBD1 as the D gene, but with no DNA this cannot be confirmed. The CDR3 has 15 residues. Germline CDR1 LGHDT, CDR2 YNNKEL (reference sequence). Here the CDR3 reads CASSQRRDSSYEQYF.

V and J are TRBV7-2 and TRBJ2-2; checking the TCRdb D call of TRBD2 is not possible without DNA. The germline V gene has CDR1 SGHTA and CDR2 FQGNSA. This CDR3 is built from 15 residues. The CDR3 reads CASSPYSGFTGELFF.